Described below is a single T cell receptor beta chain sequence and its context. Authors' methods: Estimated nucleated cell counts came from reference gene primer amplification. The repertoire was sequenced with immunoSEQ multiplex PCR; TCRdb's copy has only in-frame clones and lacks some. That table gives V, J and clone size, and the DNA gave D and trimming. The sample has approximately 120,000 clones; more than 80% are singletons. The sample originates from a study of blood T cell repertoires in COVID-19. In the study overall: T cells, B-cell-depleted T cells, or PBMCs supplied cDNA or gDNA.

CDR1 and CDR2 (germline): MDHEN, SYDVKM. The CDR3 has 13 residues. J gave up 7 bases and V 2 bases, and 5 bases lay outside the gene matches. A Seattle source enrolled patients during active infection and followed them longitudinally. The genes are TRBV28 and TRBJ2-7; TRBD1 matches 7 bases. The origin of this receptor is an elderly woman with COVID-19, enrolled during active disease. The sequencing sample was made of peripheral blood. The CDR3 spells CASSLGQVYEQYF. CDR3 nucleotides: TGTGCCAGCAGTTTAGGACAGGTGTATGAGCAGTACTTC.